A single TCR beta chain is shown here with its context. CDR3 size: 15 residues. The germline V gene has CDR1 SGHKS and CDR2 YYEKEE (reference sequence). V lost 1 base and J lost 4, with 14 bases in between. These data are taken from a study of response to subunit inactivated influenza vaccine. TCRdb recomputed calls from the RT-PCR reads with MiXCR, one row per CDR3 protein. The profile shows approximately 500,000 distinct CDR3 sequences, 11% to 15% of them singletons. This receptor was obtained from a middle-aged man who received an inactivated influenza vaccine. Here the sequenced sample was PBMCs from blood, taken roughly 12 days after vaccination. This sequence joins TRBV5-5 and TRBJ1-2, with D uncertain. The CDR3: CASSLRAEGFYGYTF. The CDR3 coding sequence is TGTGCCAGCAGCTTGAGGGCGGAGGGCTTCTATGGCTACACCTTC. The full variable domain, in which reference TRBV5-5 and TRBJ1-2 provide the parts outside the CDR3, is DAGVTQSPTHLIKTRGQQVTLRCSPISGHKSVSWYQQVLGQGPQFIFQYYEKEERGRGNFPDRFSARQFPNYSSELNVNALLLGDSALYLCASSLRAEGFYGYTFGSGTRLTVV.